The rows below give T cell receptor beta chains drawn from one sample of a study of cytomegalovirus exposure and HLA in healthy donors. Libraries were prepared by immunoSEQ multiplex PCR; TCRdb keeps only in-frame clonotypes and omits some of them. Among 120,000 or so clones listed, roughly nine tenths were seen once. The sample was PBMCs. All receptors derive from a woman aged 18-29 years in good health and CMV-seronegative. Both conserved end residues are part of each CDR3. D genes are given only for firm matches. Clone size is stated in some rows and not others, as once, few, many or a class when expanded.

TRBV28	.	TRBJ1-1	.	TGTGCCAGCAGTTTAAAGGAACTCAGGGCTTTCTTT	CASSLKELRAFF
TRBV2	.	TRBJ2-5	.	TGTGCCAGCAGTGTACGTCCTGACAGACCTACCCTGGGGACCCAGTACTTC	CASSVRPDRPTLGTQYF
TRBV6-5	.	TRBJ1-5	TRBD1	TGTGCCAGCAGTTACAATGCGGACAGGGATCAGCCCCAGCATTTT	CASSYNADRDQPQHF
TRBV9	.	TRBJ2-3	TRBD2	TGTGCCAGCAGCTCACCCCCCGGGGGGTACACAGATACGCAGTATTTT	CASSSPPGGYTDTQYF
TRBV7-9	once	TRBJ2-5	.	TGTGCCAGCAGCAAACGGACAGAAGAGACCCAGTACTTC	CASSKRTEETQYF
TRBV18	.	TRBJ2-2	.	TGTGCCAGCTCACCACTCCTCCAGTCGGGCGGGGAGCTGTTTTTT	CASSPLLQSGGELFF
TRBV27	.	TRBJ2-2	.	TGTGCCAGCAGTTCCCGGCTACAGGGTCCCGGGGAGCTGTTTTTT	CASSSRLQGPGELFF
TRBV9	.	TRBJ2-7	TRBD1	TGTGCCAGCAGCCAGGGACAGGGAACCTACGAGCAGTACTTC	CASSQGQGTYEQYF
TRBV9	.	TRBJ2-1	.	TGTGCCAGCAGCGTAGACCCGAGGAATGAGCAGTTCTTC	CASSVDPRNEQFF
TRBV19	.	TRBJ1-2	.	TGTGCCAGTAACGTTCGGTCCGGGGGATCCTCCTATGGCTACACCTTC	CASNVRSGGSSYGYTF
TRBV11-1	few	TRBJ1-3	.	TGTGCCAGCAGCGCCGCGAGGAGGAACACCATATATTTT	CASSAARRNTIYF
TRBV6-4	.	TRBJ1-4	TRBD1	TGTGCCAGCCAAGACGACAGGGTAGATGAAAAACTGTTTTTT	CASQDDRVDEKLFF
TRBV19	.	TRBJ2-7	.	TGTGCCAGTAGTATGGAGGCTCGTTCCTACGAGCAGTACTTC	CASSMEARSYEQYF
TRBV5-1	.	TRBJ2-1	TRBD1	TGCGCCAGCAGCTATGGACAGGGATACAATGAGCAGTTCTTC	CASSYGQGYNEQFF
TRBV27	.	TRBJ2-1	TRBD2	TGTGCCAGCAGTCCCGGACTAGCGGGAAGCAATGAGCAGTTCTTC	CASSPGLAGSNEQFF
TRBV6-4	few	TRBJ1-1	.	TGTGCCAGCAGTGAAAACAGCATGAACACTGAAGCTTTCTTT	CASSENSMNTEAFF
TRBV11-2	.	TRBJ1-6	.	TGTGCCAGCAGCCCGTCGATTGGTAGTTCACCCCTCCACTTT	CASSPSIGSSPLHF
TRBV27	.	TRBJ1-1	TRBD1	TGTGCCAGCAGTTCAGGGGGCGTCGACACTGAAGCTTTCTTT	CASSSGGVDTEAFF
TRBV18	.	TRBJ2-3	.	TGTGCCAGCTCACCGGGGGCGGGAGCGCAGTATTTT	CASSPGAGAQYF
TRBV4-1	.	TRBJ2-2	.	TGCGCCAGCAGCCAACTGAACACCGGGGAGCTGTTTTTT	CASSQLNTGELFF
TRBV30	once	TRBJ1-1	TRBD1	TGTGCCTGGAGCGTACAGGGGGAGAACACTGAAGCTTTCTTT	CAWSVQGENTEAFF
TRBV6-5	.	TRBJ1-1	.	TGTGCCAGCAGTTACTCGGCGGGGCGGAACACTGAAGCTTTCTTT	CASSYSAGRNTEAFF
TRBV6-5	.	TRBJ2-7	TRBD1	TGTGCCAGCTCCGGGACAGGGAACGAGCAGTACTTC	CASSGTGNEQYF
TRBV7-2	.	TRBJ2-1	TRBD2	TGTGCCAGCAGCCTGCGGGAGCCCCCCTTCTTC	CASSLREPPFF
TRBV4-1	once	TRBJ2-5	.	TGCGCCAGCAGCCTTCTCTCTCCGACACGATCCGAGACCCAGTACTTC	CASSLLSPTRSETQYF
TRBV9	once	TRBJ2-1	TRBD2	TGTGCCAGCAGCCCACCCCCAATGCTAGCGGCTTTAAATGAGCAGTTCTTC	CASSPPPMLAALNEQFF
TRBV18	once	TRBJ1-1	.	TGTGCCAGCTCACCACGAACGGACACTGAAGCTTTCTTT	CASSPRTDTEAFF
TRBV9	.	TRBJ2-5	TRBD1	TGTGCCAGCAGCGCGGGTACTTTGGGACAGGGGAGGGGAGAGACCCAGTACTTC	CASSAGTLGQGRGETQYF
TRBV7-2	.	TRBJ1-4	TRBD1	TGTGCCAGCAGCTTAGGGGGACAGGGAGGTGAAAAACTGTTTTTT	CASSLGGQGGEKLFF
TRBV4-1	.	TRBJ1-5	TRBD1	TGCGCCAGCAGCCAAGGGGCCACAGGGGTTAGCAATCAGCCCCAGCATTTT	CASSQGATGVSNQPQHF
TRBV6-1	.	TRBJ1-1	.	TGTGCCAGCAGTGAAAGTCTGTTGAACAGGGCTGCTTTCTTT	CASSESLLNRAAFF
TRBV2	once	TRBJ2-7	TRBD1	TGTGCCAGCAGGGGGACAGGATCCTACGAGCAGTACTTC	CASRGTGSYEQYF
TRBV5-4	.	TRBJ2-7	.	TGTGCCAGCAGCTTGGCCCCAGTCCCTAGCTCCTACGAGCAGTACTTC	CASSLAPVPSSYEQYF
TRBV29-1	.	TRBJ2-5	.	TGCAGCGTCCACCTCCAGTACCAAGAGACCCAGTACTTC	CSVHLQYQETQYF
TRBV7-2	.	TRBJ1-1	.	TGTGCCAGCAGCCCCACAAGGAACACTGAAGCTTTCTTT	CASSPTRNTEAFF
TRBV11-2	.	TRBJ2-7	TRBD1	TGTGCCAGCAGCTTTGGACAGGGCTATGAGAACGAGCAGTACTTC	CASSFGQGYENEQYF
TRBV2	.	TRBJ1-2	.	TGTGCCAGCAGTGGTCATCAAGGCTACACCTTC	CASSGHQGYTF
TRBV9	.	TRBJ2-3	TRBD2	TGTGCCAGCAGCATTACTAGCGGGCGTGCAGATACGCAGTATTTT	CASSITSGRADTQYF
TRBV6-5	.	TRBJ2-4	.	TGTGCCAGCAGTGCAATGTACGGGTGGAAGACGTACTTC	CASSAMYGWKTYF
TRBV4-2	.	TRBJ2-1	TRBD2	TGTGCCAGCAGCCAGAAGAGCGGGGGGGATTACAATGAGCAGTTCTTC	CASSQKSGGDYNEQFF
TRBV7-2	once	TRBJ2-1	TRBD2	TGTGCCAGCAGCTTAGAAGGCGGGAGGGCCCCCAATGAGCAGTTCTTC	CASSLEGGRAPNEQFF
TRBV11-2	.	TRBJ1-2	.	TGTGCCAGCAGCTTAGAGGGAGGGGCCTTCTATGGCTACACCTTC	CASSLEGGAFYGYTF
TRBV30	.	TRBJ1-5	.	TGTGCCTGGAGTCTCAGGGGCAATCAGCCCCAGCATTTT	CAWSLRGNQPQHF
TRBV7-9	.	TRBJ1-2	TRBD1	TGTGCCAGCAGCCCCGGGACAGAGGGGGGCTACACCTTC	CASSPGTEGGYTF
TRBV11-3	.	TRBJ2-5	.	TGTGCCAGCAGCTCGGGGAACCAAGAGACCCAGTACTTC	CASSSGNQETQYF
TRBV11-2	.	TRBJ1-1	TRBD1	TGTGCCAGCAGCTTGGGGACAGGCACTGAAGCTTTCTTT	CASSLGTGTEAFF